Listed below are T cell receptor beta chains from one sample, sequenced in a study of T cell changes during pregnancy in multiple sclerosis. The repertoire was sequenced with immunoSEQ multiplex PCR; TCRdb's copy has only in-frame clones and lacks some. The table lists tens of thousands of clones, approximately 94% of them singletons. The sample in question was CD4+ T cells from peripheral blood mononuclear cells, obtained in the second trimester of pregnancy. These receptors came from a female donor with multiple sclerosis, enrolled in a pregnancy study. Both conserved end residues are part of each CDR3. Each record gives: CDR3 protein, CDR3 DNA, clone size, J gene, V gene, D gene. D genes are given only for firm matches. The size field is filled for only some rows; it gives once, few, many or a size class.

CDR3 protein: CASSISRGFVEKLFF; CDR3 DNA: TGTGCCAGCAGTATTAGCAGGGGGTTTGTTGAAAAACTGTTTTTT; clone size: once; J gene: TRBJ1-4; V gene: TRBV2; D gene: TRBD1
CDR3 protein: CASSVSLAGGTDTQYF; CDR3 DNA: TGTGCCAGCAGCGTGAGTCTAGCGGGAGGCACAGATACGCAGTATTTT; clone size: .; J gene: TRBJ2-3; V gene: TRBV9; D gene: TRBD2
CDR3 protein: CASSMRFADTQYF; CDR3 DNA: TGTGCCAGTAGTATGCGGTTCGCAGATACGCAGTATTTT; clone size: .; J gene: TRBJ2-3; V gene: TRBV19; D gene: .
CDR3 protein: CAISPRQNQETQYF; CDR3 DNA: TGTGCCATCAGCCCGCGACAGAACCAAGAGACCCAGTACTTC; clone size: .; J gene: TRBJ2-5; V gene: TRBV10-3; D gene: .
CDR3 protein: CAISTSGNNEQFF; CDR3 DNA: TGTGCCATCAGCACTAGCGGGAACAATGAGCAGTTCTTC; clone size: once; J gene: TRBJ2-1; V gene: TRBV10-3; D gene: TRBD2
CDR3 protein: CASQPPLREGNTIYF; CDR3 DNA: TGTGCCAGCCAACCTCCCCTTCGCGAGGGAAACACCATATATTTT; clone size: .; J gene: TRBJ1-3; V gene: TRBV7-9; D gene: .
CDR3 protein: CASSQDRYGYTF; CDR3 DNA: TGTGCCAGCAGCCAAGACAGATACGGCTACACCTTC; clone size: .; J gene: TRBJ1-2; V gene: TRBV11-2; D gene: .
CDR3 protein: CASSRRSGAQFTDTQYF; CDR3 DNA: TGTGCCAGCAGCCGAAGGTCCGGAGCCCAATTCACAGATACGCAGTATTTT; clone size: .; J gene: TRBJ2-3; V gene: TRBV27; D gene: .
CDR3 protein: CASSLGVGGHQPQHF; CDR3 DNA: TGTGCCAGCAGCTTAGGTGTAGGGGGCCATCAGCCCCAGCATTTT; clone size: few; J gene: TRBJ1-5; V gene: TRBV7-2; D gene: TRBD1
CDR3 protein: CASRSGSSTDTQYF; CDR3 DNA: TGCGCCAGCAGGAGCGGATCTAGCACAGATACGCAGTATTTT; clone size: .; J gene: TRBJ2-3; V gene: TRBV5-1; D gene: .
CDR3 protein: CASSLGPKRETQYF; CDR3 DNA: TGTGCCAGCAGCTTAGGTCCCAAGAGGGAGACCCAGTACTTC; clone size: .; J gene: TRBJ2-5; V gene: TRBV11-2; D gene: .
CDR3 protein: CASSVEPGLAGETQYF; CDR3 DNA: TGTGCCAGCAGCGTAGAGCCGGGACTAGCGGGAGAGACCCAGTACTTC; clone size: .; J gene: TRBJ2-5; V gene: TRBV9; D gene: TRBD2
CDR3 protein: CASGLAGEGEQFF; CDR3 DNA: TGTGCCAGCGGACTAGCGGGAGAGGGTGAGCAGTTCTTC; clone size: .; J gene: TRBJ2-1; V gene: TRBV9; D gene: TRBD2
CDR3 protein: CASGRQESETQYF; CDR3 DNA: TGTGCCAGCGGAAGACAGGAGTCAGAGACCCAGTACTTC; clone size: .; J gene: TRBJ2-5; V gene: TRBV6-1; D gene: .
CDR3 protein: CASSLRTNEQFF; CDR3 DNA: TGCGCCAGCAGCCTTCGTACAAATGAGCAGTTCTTC; clone size: .; J gene: TRBJ2-1; V gene: TRBV5-1; D gene: .
CDR3 protein: CASSPGRLANADTQYF; CDR3 DNA: TGTGCCAGCAGTCCCGGAAGGTTAGCAAACGCGGATACGCAGTATTTT; clone size: .; J gene: TRBJ2-3; V gene: TRBV27; D gene: .
CDR3 protein: CASSQGDRDTDTQYF; CDR3 DNA: TGCGCCAGCAGCCAAGGGGACAGGGACACAGATACGCAGTATTTT; clone size: .; J gene: TRBJ2-3; V gene: TRBV4-3; D gene: TRBD1
CDR3 protein: CASSSGAADTYEQYF; CDR3 DNA: TGCGCCAGCAGTAGCGGTGCGGCAGACACCTACGAGCAGTACTTC; clone size: .; J gene: TRBJ2-7; V gene: TRBV5-1; D gene: .
CDR3 protein: CASSSLGGRQGLFF; CDR3 DNA: TGTGCCAGCAGCTCATTAGGCGGGAGGCAGGGGTTGTTTTTT; clone size: .; J gene: TRBJ1-4; V gene: TRBV7-2; D gene: .
CDR3 protein: CASSLGFSTSAFF; CDR3 DNA: TGTGCCAGCAGCTTGGGATTTTCCACTTCAGCTTTCTTT; clone size: .; J gene: TRBJ1-1; V gene: TRBV5-6; D gene: .
CDR3 protein: CASSRLADNEQFF; CDR3 DNA: TGCGCCAGCAGCCGACTAGCAGACAATGAGCAGTTCTTC; clone size: .; J gene: TRBJ2-1; V gene: TRBV5-1; D gene: TRBD2
CDR3 protein: CASSDSLASSTDTQYF; CDR3 DNA: TGTGCCAGCAGTGACTCGCTAGCCTCTAGCACAGATACGCAGTATTTT; clone size: once; J gene: TRBJ2-3; V gene: TRBV6-4; D gene: .
CDR3 protein: CASSSRRAGAPEQFF; CDR3 DNA: TGTGCCAGCAGCTCCCGACGCGCGGGAGCCCCTGAGCAGTTCTTC; clone size: .; J gene: TRBJ2-1; V gene: TRBV11-2; D gene: TRBD2
CDR3 protein: CASSHHPPPAVTEAFF; CDR3 DNA: TGCGCCAGCAGCCACCACCCTCCCCCGGCGGTCACTGAAGCTTTCTTT; clone size: .; J gene: TRBJ1-1; V gene: TRBV4-1; D gene: .
CDR3 protein: CASSSSGSEGWNEQFF; CDR3 DNA: TGTGCCAGCAGCTCATCCGGGTCCGAGGGTTGGAATGAGCAGTTCTTC; clone size: .; J gene: TRBJ2-1; V gene: TRBV13; D gene: .
CDR3 protein: CASRSQGIEGYTF; CDR3 DNA: TGTGCCAGCAGATCCCAGGGAATTGAGGGCTACACCTTC; clone size: .; J gene: TRBJ1-2; V gene: TRBV28; D gene: .
CDR3 protein: CASSVAGGRNEQFF; CDR3 DNA: TGTGCCAGCAGTGTAGCGGGAGGGCGAAATGAGCAGTTCTTC; clone size: .; J gene: TRBJ2-1; V gene: TRBV6-4; D gene: TRBD2
CDR3 protein: CASSAGVVPGTEAFF; CDR3 DNA: TGTGCCAGCAGCGCTGGGGTGGTTCCGGGGACTGAAGCTTTCTTT; clone size: once; J gene: TRBJ1-1; V gene: TRBV9; D gene: .
CDR3 protein: CATSRTSGTLTDTQYF; CDR3 DNA: TGTGCCACAAGTCGGACTAGCGGGACCCTCACAGATACGCAGTATTTT; clone size: once; J gene: TRBJ2-3; V gene: TRBV15; D gene: TRBD2
CDR3 protein: CASSLAWASGSYEQYF; CDR3 DNA: TGTGCCAGCAGCTTAGCGTGGGCTAGCGGCTCCTACGAGCAGTACTTC; clone size: .; J gene: TRBJ2-7; V gene: TRBV7-2; D gene: TRBD2
CDR3 protein: CASSFYSTGKGTEAFF; CDR3 DNA: TGTGCCAGCAGCTTTTACTCGACAGGGAAGGGCACTGAAGCTTTCTTT; clone size: .; J gene: TRBJ1-1; V gene: TRBV7-8; D gene: TRBD1
CDR3 protein: CAISASWASGDLNSYNEQFF; CDR3 DNA: TGTGCCATCAGTGCTTCTTGGGCTAGCGGGGACCTCAACTCCTACAATGAGCAGTTCTTC; clone size: .; J gene: TRBJ2-1; V gene: TRBV10-3; D gene: TRBD2
CDR3 protein: CASSSQTGTSGRETQYF; CDR3 DNA: TGTGCCAGCAGCTCTCAGACCGGGACTAGCGGGAGGGAGACCCAGTACTTC; clone size: .; J gene: TRBJ2-5; V gene: TRBV5-6; D gene: TRBD2